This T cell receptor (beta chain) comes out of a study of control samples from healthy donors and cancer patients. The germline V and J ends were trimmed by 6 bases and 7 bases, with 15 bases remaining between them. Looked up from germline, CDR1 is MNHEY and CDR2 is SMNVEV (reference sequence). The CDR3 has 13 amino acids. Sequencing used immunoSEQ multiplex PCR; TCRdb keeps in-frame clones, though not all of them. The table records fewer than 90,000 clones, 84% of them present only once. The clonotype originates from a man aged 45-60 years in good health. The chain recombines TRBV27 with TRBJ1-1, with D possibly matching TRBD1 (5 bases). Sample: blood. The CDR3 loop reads CASRFNSGGEAFF. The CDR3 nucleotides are TGTGCCAGCAGATTCAACAGTGGGGGTGAAGCTTTCTTT.